This is a list of T cell receptor beta chains from one sample in a study of T cell repertoires in cytomegalovirus infection. Each CDR3 protein is one row after TCRdb ran MiXCR on the reads. The data show approximately 750,000 distinct CDR3 sequences, approximately 40% seen once. The specimen was PBMCs. Receptor source: a human donor in good health (CMV status not recorded). Some clones in this sample may be carry-over from other donors' samples. CDR3s include the opening cysteine and the closing phenylalanine or tryptophan. D genes are given only for firm matches. Size is omitted from some rows. Given values are once, few, many or a class for expanded clones.

clone_size: NA; v_call: TRBV7-2; j_call: TRBJ2-1; d_call: NA; cdr3_nt: TGTGCCAGCAGCTTAGCCGGGGGCCTCTACAATGAGCAGTTCTTC; cdr3_aa: CASSLAGGLYNEQFF
clone_size: NA; v_call: TRBV28; j_call: TRBJ1-2; d_call: NA; cdr3_nt: TGTGCCAGCAGTGGACACACGGGAACGTATGGCTACACCTTC; cdr3_aa: CASSGHTGTYGYTF
clone_size: once; v_call: TRBV5-6; j_call: TRBJ1-6; d_call: NA; cdr3_nt: TGTGCCAGCAGCTTTTGGGGCGGGGGTTCACCCCTCCACTTT; cdr3_aa: CASSFWGGGSPLHF
clone_size: many; v_call: TRBV7-2; j_call: TRBJ2-1; d_call: NA; cdr3_nt: TGTGCCAGCAGCTTAGTATCCCAGGGCCGGGTGCAGTTCTTC; cdr3_aa: CASSLVSQGRVQFF
clone_size: NA; v_call: TRBV19; j_call: TRBJ1-1; d_call: NA; cdr3_nt: TGTGCCAGTAGTATATTACACGGGAGGGGAGACACTGAAGCTTTCTTT; cdr3_aa: CASSILHGRGDTEAFF
clone_size: NA; v_call: TRBV12-3/TRBV12-4; j_call: TRBJ1-4; d_call: NA; cdr3_nt: TGTGCCAGAAGCCGAAAGATGGACAGAAAACTGTTTTTT; cdr3_aa: CARSRKMDRKLFF
clone_size: NA; v_call: TRBV27; j_call: TRBJ1-2; d_call: NA; cdr3_nt: TGTGCCAGCAGTTCCACCCTCTATGGCTACACCTTC; cdr3_aa: CASSSTLYGYTF
clone_size: NA; v_call: TRBV20-1; j_call: TRBJ1-5; d_call: TRBD1; cdr3_nt: TGCAGTGCTAGAGAGAATCCGGGACAGAAGCAGCATTTT; cdr3_aa: CSARENPGQKQHF
clone_size: NA; v_call: TRBV28; j_call: TRBJ2-1; d_call: NA; cdr3_nt: TGTGCCAGCAGACCACCGGGACTTATTTACAATGAGCAGTTCTTC; cdr3_aa: CASRPPGLIYNEQFF
clone_size: few; v_call: TRBV7-9; j_call: TRBJ1-2; d_call: TRBD1; cdr3_nt: TGTGCCAGCAGCCGAAAACACAGGGGGTATGGCTACACCTTC; cdr3_aa: CASSRKHRGYGYTF
clone_size: NA; v_call: TRBV4-2; j_call: TRBJ1-1; d_call: NA; cdr3_nt: TGTGCCAGCAGCCACCCCGGTTCGAACACTGAAGCTTTCTTT; cdr3_aa: CASSHPGSNTEAFF
clone_size: many; v_call: TRBV19; j_call: TRBJ1-2; d_call: NA; cdr3_nt: TGTGCCAGTAGCAGACAGAGGGGCTACACCTTC; cdr3_aa: CASSRQRGYTF
clone_size: NA; v_call: TRBV25-1; j_call: TRBJ2-1; d_call: TRBD1; cdr3_nt: TGTGCCAGCAGTGAAGGACAGGGGGATTATGAGCAGTTCTTC; cdr3_aa: CASSEGQGDYEQFF
clone_size: few; v_call: TRBV7-6; j_call: TRBJ2-5; d_call: TRBD2; cdr3_nt: TGTGCCAGCACCACGCCGTGGGGGGGAGAGACCCAGTACTTC; cdr3_aa: CASTTPWGGETQYF
clone_size: few; v_call: TRBV7-9; j_call: TRBJ1-3; d_call: NA; cdr3_nt: TGTGCCAGCAGCTCTGAGTTCTTGCCAGGGGCCGTTCCCTCTGGAAACACCATATATTTT; cdr3_aa: CASSSEFLPGAVPSGNTIYF
clone_size: few; v_call: TRBV6-6; j_call: TRBJ2-7; d_call: TRBD2; cdr3_nt: TGTGCCAGCAGTATATCTAGCGGAGGCTACGAGCAGTACTTC; cdr3_aa: CASSISSGGYEQYF
clone_size: few; v_call: TRBV5-6; j_call: TRBJ2-6; d_call: NA; cdr3_nt: TGTGCCAGCATCCTGATGGGAACTGGGGCCAACGTCCTGACTTTC; cdr3_aa: CASILMGTGANVLTF
clone_size: NA; v_call: TRBV4-1; j_call: TRBJ2-7; d_call: TRBD1; cdr3_nt: TGCGCCAGCAGCCAAGGTCCAGGGGGCACCTACGAGCAGTACTTC; cdr3_aa: CASSQGPGGTYEQYF
clone_size: few; v_call: TRBV7-9; j_call: TRBJ2-3; d_call: NA; cdr3_nt: TGTGCCAGCACCCCCACAGGCGGGACAGATACGCAGTATTTT; cdr3_aa: CASTPTGGTDTQYF
clone_size: NA; v_call: TRBV28; j_call: TRBJ2-7; d_call: NA; cdr3_nt: TGTGCCAGCAGTACCCAGGGGACCCACGAGCAGTACTTC; cdr3_aa: CASSTQGTHEQYF
clone_size: NA; v_call: TRBV28; j_call: TRBJ1-1; d_call: NA; cdr3_nt: TGTGCCAGCAGTTCCACGGCGCTTGAAGCTTTCTTT; cdr3_aa: CASSSTALEAFF
clone_size: few; v_call: TRBV7-9; j_call: TRBJ2-7; d_call: TRBD1; cdr3_nt: TGTGCCAGCAGCACGGGACAGGGATTGAACGAGCAGTACTTC; cdr3_aa: CASSTGQGLNEQYF
clone_size: NA; v_call: TRBV18; j_call: TRBJ1-5; d_call: NA; cdr3_nt: TGTGCCAGCTCACCACCTGATGGAGTGGGACAGCCCCAGCATTTT; cdr3_aa: CASSPPDGVGQPQHF
clone_size: NA; v_call: TRBV5-1; j_call: TRBJ2-3; d_call: NA; cdr3_nt: TGCGCCAGCAGCTTGGCCGCGGGGATCACAGATACGCAGTATTTT; cdr3_aa: CASSLAAGITDTQYF
clone_size: many; v_call: TRBV7-8; j_call: TRBJ2-1; d_call: TRBD2; cdr3_nt: TGTGCCAGCAGCTTCGGACTAGCGGGAGGACAGGGCGTCAATGAGCAGTTCTTC; cdr3_aa: CASSFGLAGGQGVNEQFF
clone_size: NA; v_call: TRBV5-1; j_call: TRBJ2-1; d_call: NA; cdr3_nt: TGCGCAAGCAGCTTCTCTCAGTGTAACTCCTACAATGAGCAGTTCTTC; cdr3_aa: CASSFSQCNSYNEQFF
clone_size: many; v_call: TRBV7-2; j_call: TRBJ1-6; d_call: NA; cdr3_nt: TGTGCCAGCAGCTTTGCTCAATTTTCACCCCTCCACTTT; cdr3_aa: CASSFAQFSPLHF
clone_size: NA; v_call: TRBV20-1; j_call: TRBJ1-5; d_call: NA; cdr3_nt: TGCAGTGCTAGAGTTAACAGGGGCAATCAGCCCCAGCATTTT; cdr3_aa: CSARVNRGNQPQHF
clone_size: few; v_call: TRBV7-9; j_call: TRBJ1-2; d_call: NA; cdr3_nt: TGTGCCAGCAGCGACCCGACGGCCTCGGGGGGCTACACCTTC; cdr3_aa: CASSDPTASGGYTF
clone_size: once; v_call: TRBV20-1; j_call: TRBJ1-3; d_call: NA; cdr3_nt: TGCAGTGCTAGAGATTTTTCTACTGGAAACACCATATATTTT; cdr3_aa: CSARDFSTGNTIYF
clone_size: NA; v_call: TRBV20-1; j_call: TRBJ1-2; d_call: NA; cdr3_nt: TGCAGTGCTAGAGATGGGGGGGGCAGCTATGGCTACACCTTC; cdr3_aa: CSARDGGGSYGYTF
clone_size: few; v_call: TRBV7-9; j_call: TRBJ1-3; d_call: NA; cdr3_nt: TGTGCCAGCACCGGATTCCTCTCTGGAAACACCATATATTTT; cdr3_aa: CASTGFLSGNTIYF
clone_size: NA; v_call: TRBV5-1; j_call: TRBJ2-1; d_call: TRBD2; cdr3_nt: TGCGCCAGCAGCCCAAGGGGGTTAGAAGCGGGAGGTGTCCCCTACAATGAGCAGTTCTTC; cdr3_aa: CASSPRGLEAGGVPYNEQFF
clone_size: few; v_call: TRBV6-1; j_call: TRBJ1-1; d_call: TRBD1; cdr3_nt: TGTGCCAGCACTCAGGGGGACCACACTGAAGCTTTCTTT; cdr3_aa: CASTQGDHTEAFF
clone_size: NA; v_call: TRBV20-1; j_call: TRBJ2-7; d_call: TRBD2; cdr3_nt: TGCAGTGTTGGGGGGGGCGGGGGGAATTACGAGCAGTACTTC; cdr3_aa: CSVGGGGGNYEQYF
clone_size: NA; v_call: TRBV6-6; j_call: TRBJ2-4; d_call: TRBD2; cdr3_nt: TGTGCCAGCAGCTCTAGCGGGAGCGGGGTCAAAAACATTCAGTACTTC; cdr3_aa: CASSSSGSGVKNIQYF